This is a list of T cell receptor beta chains from one sample in a study of blood T cell repertoires in COVID-19. Assay: immunoSEQ multiplex PCR; the TCRdb copy retains only in-frame clones and omits some. Of 50,000 or so clones in the sample, 90% are singletons; the top ten hold about 10%. The sequenced sample was peripheral blood. The origin of the receptors is a woman over 75 with acute or convalescent COVID-19. Both conserved end residues are part of each CDR3.

TRBV4-1 | CASSQVPRGASGSGNEQFF
TRBV6-6 | CASSHGQGDYGYTF
TRBV7-8 | CASSDRGYYGYTF
TRBV5-4 | CAILRQGSYNEQFF
TRBV5-7 | CASSLGGHELRKQYF
TRBV19 | CASSNLGTYNEQFF
TRBV6-5 | CATSQDSYNEQFF
TRBV27 | CASSLQGAGTEAFF
TRBV6-5 | CASSYSLAHYEQYF
TRBV7-2 | CASSLNVGLAGNTGELFF
TRBV5-1 | CASSQDSYNEQFF
TRBV11-2 | CASSLQENTEAFF
TRBV5-8 | CASSLYFIGSGRTYEQYF
TRBV9 | CASSVGEAGNTIYF
TRBV5-4 | CASSPGGRTGELFF
TRBV30 | CAWMGQGNEKLFF
TRBV28 | CASSGLSWNGYGYTF
TRBV7-9 | CASSLGTGNYEQYF
TRBV29-1 | CSVEGDTQGGYDTQYF
TRBV7-9 | CASIITGHPNTEAFF
TRBV6-7 | CASSYSVISYEQYF
TRBV6-2/TRBV6-3 | CASSSPGQGTYSNQPQHF
TRBV4-1 | CASSQTGLSSGSSNEQFF
TRBV20-1 | CSASTGEAFF
TRBV30 | CAWSVSGGSDSPLHF
TRBV5-1 | CASSFDRNYGYTF
TRBV6-2/TRBV6-3 | CASSQGYSPLHF
TRBV7-2 | CASSLADRANEKLFF
TRBV30 | CAWSLYTNYGYTF
TRBV7-2 | CASSSTQGLLDYGYTF
TRBV7-8 | CASSPNGQGRNQPQHF
TRBV24-1 | CATSDFGQGSGYTF
TRBV19 | CASSSWPGSGNTIYF